One sample yielded the 11 T cell receptor beta chains listed below, sequenced in a study of blood T cell repertoires in COVID-19. Some clones are missing from TCRdb's copy, which holds only in-frame ones; the method was immunoSEQ multiplex PCR. The profile shows 150,000 to 200,000 clones, around four fifths of them singletons. The sequenced sample consisted of peripheral blood. These receptors were collected from a man in his forties who had recovered from COVID-19.

This rearrangement joins TRBV6-5 to TRBJ1-5; 10 bases fit TRBD1. The V segment lost 4 bases and the J segment 2 bases; nucleotides outside the gene matches: 2. The CDR3 is made up of 15 amino acids. The germline gives CDR1 MNHEY, CDR2 SVGAGI. In DNA, the CDR3 is TGTGCCAGCAGTTGGGGGACAGGGGGCAATCAGCCCCAGCATTTT. This translates into CASSWGTGGNQPQHF.

This clone was seen a single time. This chain connects TRBV7-2 to TRBJ2-3; weak D call: TRBD2 (5 bases). Trimming cost V 4 bases and J 3 bases, with 17 bases left between them. CDR3 size: 16 residues. Germline values: CDR1 SGHTA, CDR2 FQGNSA. The CDR3 nucleotides are TGTGCCAGCAGCTCCCTCCGGGGTGGGTGGACAGATACGCAGTATTTT. This translates into CASSSLRGGWTDTQYF.

J is TRBJ1-5 and V is TRBV15, with 7 bases identical to TRBD1. Germline CDR1 and CDR2: LNHNV and YYDKDF (reference sequence). The CDR3 is 13 amino acids. Trimming at V came to 8 bases and at J to 3 bases, leaving 4 bases not matched to a gene. The CDR3 DNA reads TGTGCCACCGGGGACAGCCACAATCAGCCCCAGCATTTT. Protein sequence: CATGDSHNQPQHF.

In nucleotides, the CDR3 is TGTGCCAGCAGCTTACTAGCGGGGGGAGGCGAGCAGTACTTC. The encoded protein is CASSLLAGGGEQYF. The chain combines TRBV11-3 with TRBJ2-7, with 11 bases matching TRBD2. The CDR3 extends over 14 amino acids. CDR1 is SGHNT and CDR2 is YENEEA in the germline V gene. Germline trimming cut 2 bases from V and 6 bases from J; bases unmatched to any gene: 3.

The chain links TRBV19 to TRBJ1-5; 8 nucleotides align to TRBD1. Germline-derived CDR1 and CDR2 are LNHDA and SQIVND (reference sequence). V was clipped by 8 bases and J by 6 bases; unmatched bases: 6. The CDR3 is 13 amino acids. CDR3 sequence (DNA): TGTGCCAGTTCTCAGGGGGCGGGTCAGCCCCAGCATTTT. Its translation: CASSQGAGQPQHF.

The V and J genes are TRBV19 and TRBJ2-7; 10 nucleotides align to TRBD2. The CDR3 has 15 amino acids. From germline, CDR1 is LNHDA and CDR2 SQIVND (reference sequence). The V segment lost 0 bases and the J segment 1 base; nucleotides outside the gene matches: 0. The CDR3 spells CASSIELAGSYEQYF. The CDR3 nucleotides are TGTGCCAGTAGTATAGAACTAGCGGGGTCCTACGAGCAGTACTTC.

This rearrangement joins TRBV7-2 to TRBJ2-3; D is possibly TRBD2 (5 bases). Germline assignment: CDR1 SGHTA and CDR2 FQGNSA. The ends were cut back, 7 bases at V and 4 bases at J, with 12 bases in the middle. The CDR3 sequence is 13 residues long. CDR3 protein: CASTPRVADTQYF. The DNA of the CDR3 is TGTGCCAGCACCCCGAGGGTCGCAGATACGCAGTATTTT.

The V call is TRBV13, the J call TRBJ1-1, with 11 nucleotides matching TRBD1. The CDR3 runs to 15 residues. Germline V gives CDR1 PRHDT, CDR2 FYEKMQ (reference sequence). Unmatched junction bases numbered 2, after V lost 4 bases and J lost 1 base. DNA for the CDR3: TGTGCCAGCAGCTGGGGGACAGGGGGGAACACTGAAGCTTTCTTT. Amino acids: CASSWGTGGNTEAFF.

V usage is TRBV29-1 and J usage is TRBJ1-2; no definite D call. V lost 4 bases and J lost 8, with 8 bases in between. This CDR3 has 10 amino acids. The germline CDR1 and CDR2 sequences are SQVTM and ANQGSEA. CDR3 loop: CSVAEIGYTF. In nucleotides, the CDR3 is TGCAGCGTTGCGGAGATAGGCTACACCTTC.

V usage is TRBV14 and J usage is TRBJ2-7; 7 bases map to TRBD1. CDR1 SGHDN and CDR2 FVKESK come from the germline V gene. The CDR3 extends over 13 amino acids. V lost 5 bases and J lost 3; bases outside the gene matches: 4. CDR3 sequence (DNA): TGTGCCAGCAGCACCCGGGACAGCTACGAGCAGTACTTC. Translating gives CASSTRDSYEQYF.

The chain has TRBV30 and TRBJ2-5; 8 bases are a match to TRBD1. Trimming at V came to 7 bases and at J to 2 bases, leaving 12 bases not matched to a gene. The CDR3 consists of 15 residues. Germline CDR1 and CDR2: GTSNPN and SVGIG (reference sequence). The CDR3 coding sequence is TGTGCCTCGTTTTTTAAGACAGGGGTACAAGAGACCCAGTACTTC. This sequence encodes CASFFKTGVQETQYF.